Given below is one T cell receptor beta chain in context. Its target is not known. V was cut by 3 bases and J by 4 bases, with 7 bases left in between. Germline V gene data show CDR1 as DFQATT and CDR2 as SNEGSKA (reference sequence). The CDR3 covers 11 residues. The data are from a study of response to subunit inactivated influenza vaccine. Study observations and caveats: A suggestion made by the authors is that each seasonal influenza vaccination recruits few new T cells.

From the RT-PCR reads, TCRdb called clonotypes with MiXCR, one entry per CDR3 protein. The repertoire holds roughly 460,000 distinct CDR3 sequences, with roughly 11% as singletons. The specimen was PBMCs from blood, collected about 40 days after vaccination. The rearrangement links TRBV20-1 to TRBJ2-7; D is uncertain. This clonotype was obtained from a man between 45 and 60 years old who received an inactivated influenza vaccine. The CDR3, as DNA: TGCAGTGCTAGCCGAGTATACGAGCAGTACTTC. Its translation is CSASRVYEQYF.